Listed here are 17 T cell receptor beta chains from one sample, sequenced in a study of a mutant IDH1 vaccine in newly diagnosed glioma. Time point given: week 23, last vaccination. In the vaccine, a single dose held 300 ug of the mutant IDH1 20-mer peptide, along with topical imiquimod. Their antigens remain unidentified. Assay used: immunoSEQ multiplex PCR; TCRdb lists only in-frame clones, some missing. The table lists tens of thousands of clones, about 85% of them singletons. The sequenced sample was PBMCs, obtained from a glioma patient whose treatment included an IDH1 peptide vaccine. These receptors were taken from a man aged 25-45 years with glioma.

This chain links TRBV29-1 with TRBJ1-2, with TRBD1 matching 9 bases. The ends lost 4 bases at V and 4 bases at J; junction bases unmatched: 4. CDR1 and CDR2 (germline): SQVTM, ANQGSEA. This CDR3 has 13 residues. CDR3 coding DNA: TGCAGCGTTGGGACAGGGGTCCTCTATGGCTACACCTTC. It specifies CSVGTGVLYGYTF.

The J gene is TRBJ2-5, the V gene TRBV5-1; D not resolved. This CDR3 has 14 amino acids. V lost 2 bases and J lost 2, with 10 bases in between. Germline-derived CDR1 and CDR2 are SGHRS and YFSETQ. The CDR3 coding sequence is TGCGCCAGCAGCTTCGCTGGTCCTCAAGAGACCCAGTACTTC. Translating gives CASSFAGPQETQYF.

The chain has TRBV5-6 and TRBJ2-1; D gene ambiguous. The germline gives CDR1 SGHDT, CDR2 YYEEEE. The CDR3 is 13 amino acids. The germline V and J ends were trimmed by 4 bases and 5 bases, with 10 bases remaining between them. The DNA of the CDR3 is TGTGCCAGCAGCGGTGACCGAAACAATGAGCAGTTCTTC. Translated, it gives CASSGDRNNEQFF. The variable domain in full, completed from reference TRBV5-6 and TRBJ2-1, reads DAGVTQSPTHLIKTRGQQVTLRCSPKSGHDTVSWYQQALGQGPQFIFQYYEEEERQRGNFPDRFSGHQFPNYSSELNVNALLLGDSALYLCASSGDRNNEQFFGPGTRLTVL.

The gene calls are TRBV23-1 and TRBJ1-6, with 7 bases fitting TRBD1. TRBV23-1 is an open reading frame, and its role is uncertain. The CDR3 runs 15 residues. V lost 8 bases to trimming and J lost 8 bases; unmatched junction nucleotides: 12. The CDR3 coding sequence is TGCGCCAGCTTCTCGAAGCCGGGACAGCATTCACCCCTCCACTTT. It encodes CASFSKPGQHSPLHF.

Only a few counts were recorded for this clone. The chain has TRBV6-1 and TRBJ2-1; TRBD2 matches 11 bases. Trimming took 0 bases from V and 6 from J; bases not matched to a gene: 1. CDR3 length: 15 residues. Per the germline V gene, CDR1 is MNHNS and CDR2 is SASEGT. The CDR3, as DNA: TGTGCCAGCAGTGAAGCTAGCGGGGGGGCCAATGAGCAGTTCTTC. This translates into CASSEASGGANEQFF.

The chain combines TRBV5-4 with TRBJ2-3; possible D gene TRBD1, 6 bases. The V end was cut by 2 bases, the J end by 2 bases, with 9 bases between. The CDR3 extends over 14 amino acids. Per germline, CDR1 SGHNT and CDR2 YYREEE (reference sequence). CDR3 in amino acids: CASSFRDNTDTQYF. The CDR3 nucleotides are TGTGCCAGCAGCTTCCGGGACAACACAGATACGCAGTATTTT.

This chain links TRBV18 with TRBJ2-7, with D perhaps being TRBD1 or TRBD2 (5 bases each). This CDR3 is built from 13 residues. In germline, CDR1 is KGHSH, CDR2 LQKENI. The germline V and J ends were trimmed by 3 bases and 4 bases, with 10 bases remaining between them. CDR3 region: CASSPRGIYEQYF. The CDR3 region has the DNA TGTGCCAGCTCACCGAGGGGAATTTACGAGCAGTACTTC. The whole variable domain, remainder taken from reference TRBV18 and TRBJ2-7, is NAGVMQNPRHLVRRRGQEARLRCSPMKGHSHVYWYRQLPEEGLKFMVYLQKENIIDESGMPKERFSAEFPKEGPSILRIQQVVRGDSAAYFCASSPRGIYEQYFGPGTRLTVT.

This clone has only a few counts. The genes are TRBV5-1 and TRBJ1-1; 9 bases match TRBD1. The germline V gene has CDR1 SGHRS and CDR2 YFSETQ. After removal of 4 bases from V and 4 bases from J, the junction contained 8 bases not matched to a gene. CDR3 length: 15 residues. The CDR3 is CASSRGQGLTTEAFF. DNA of the CDR3: TGCGCCAGCAGCCGGGGACAGGGTTTGACCACTGAAGCTTTCTTT.

The chain links TRBV7-9 to TRBJ2-2, with D perhaps assigned TRBD1 or TRBD2 (5 bases each). V lost 5 bases and J lost 3, with 13 bases in between. This CDR3 is 15 amino acids long. From germline, CDR1 is SEHNR and CDR2 FQNEAQ (reference sequence). CDR3 nucleotide sequence: TGTGCCAGCAGCCCAGGGACCACGGACACCGGGGAGCTGTTTTTT. This translates into CASSPGTTDTGELFF.

The rearrangement joins TRBV7-8 to TRBJ1-1; 7 nucleotides line up with TRBD1. V lost 0 bases, J lost 1 base, and 5 bases stayed unmatched. Germline V gene data show CDR1 as SGHVS and CDR2 as FQNEAQ. The CDR3 totals 16 residues. CDR3 DNA: TGTGCCAGCAGCTTAGCGATAGGGGGCGCGAACACTGAAGCTTTCTTT. It is translated as CASSLAIGGANTEAFF.

The chain carries TRBV7-8 and TRBJ1-2; 7 nucleotides line up with TRBD1. CDR3 size: 16 residues. After removal of 5 bases from V and 0 bases from J, the junction contained 9 bases not matched to a gene. CDR1 is SGHVS, CDR2 FQNEAQ, per germline. CDR3 bases: TGTGCCAGCAGCCCCGGGACAGCCGATTCTAACTATGGCTACACCTTC. Encoded protein: CASSPGTADSNYGYTF.

This clone was observed a single time. The V and J genes are TRBV7-8 and TRBJ2-5; unclear D gene. CDR3 length: 14 amino acids. Germline V gene lookup returns CDR1 SGHVS and CDR2 FQNEAQ. The V gene lost 1 base and the J gene lost 5 bases, with 11 bases spanning the gap. The DNA of the CDR3 is TGTGCCAGCAGCTTAGGTACAACGCAGGAGACCCAGTACTTC. Amino acids: CASSLGTTQETQYF.

This clone has more than one count but fewer than ten. The chain uses TRBV2 and TRBJ1-1; no clear D gene. The CDR3 has 12 residues. Per the germline V gene, CDR1 is SNHLY and CDR2 is FYNNEI. Trimming cost V 6 bases and J 1 base, with 6 bases left between them. This chain's CDR3 is CASRNWNTEAFF. CDR3 coding DNA: TGTGCCAGCAGGAACTGGAACACTGAAGCTTTCTTT. Full variable domain (remainder filled in from reference TRBV2 and TRBJ1-1): EPEVTQTPSHQVTQMGQEVILRCVPISNHLYFYWYRQILGQKVEFLVSFYNNEISEKSEIFDDQFSVERPDGSNFTLKIRSTKLEDSAMYFCASRNWNTEAFFGQGTRLTVV.

This rearrangement joins TRBV5-1 to TRBJ2-7, with 8 positions matching TRBD2. Germline lookup yields CDR1 SGHRS and CDR2 YFSETQ. V shed 5 bases, J shed 3 bases, and the junction held 10 bases outside the gene matches. CDR3 length equals 15 residues. Written as DNA, the CDR3 is TGCGCCAGCAGTTTATTCGGACTAGCCGGCTACGAGCAGTACTTC. It translates to CASSLFGLAGYEQYF.

This clone has more than one count but fewer than ten. The chain recombines TRBV5-1 with TRBJ1-2; no firm D call. The CDR3 spans 16 residues. V gave up 0 bases and J gave up 8 bases, with 20 bases separating them. CDR1 and CDR2 (germline): SGHRS, YFSETQ. CDR3 protein: CASSLGKGGLPGGYTF. The CDR3 coding sequence is TGCGCCAGCAGCTTGGGAAAGGGTGGCTTACCGGGCGGCTACACCTTC.

The gene calls are TRBV5-8 and TRBJ1-2, with D possibly matching TRBD1 (6 bases). This CDR3 comprises 12 residues. Trimming shortened V by 2 bases and J by 6 bases, and 8 bases separated the two germline ends. CDR1 and CDR2 (germline): SGHTS, YDEGEE. The CDR3 region is CASSLRQDGYTF. DNA of the CDR3: TGTGCCAGCAGCTTAAGACAGGATGGCTACACCTTC.

This clone was recorded once. This chain joins TRBV27 and TRBJ2-4; 7 bases align to TRBD2. The CDR3 is 17 amino acids. CDR1 is MNHEY and CDR2 is SMNVEV in the germline V gene (reference sequence). Trimming cost V 6 bases and J 0 bases; bases outside gene matches: 11. CDR3 DNA sequence: TGTGCCAGCAGGCCATGGGGGGGATCCCAAGCCAAAAACATTCAGTACTTC. Its protein is CASRPWGGSQAKNIQYF.